This passage covers 21 T cell receptor beta chains from one sample sequenced in a study of T cell responses to AZD1222 COVID-19 vaccine. Clones were sequenced by immunoSEQ multiplex PCR, and TCRdb holds only the in-frame ones, with some missing. In the table there are 150,000 or so clones, about 87% of which are singletons. The sequenced sample was peripheral blood, obtained 28 days after the second AZD1222 dose. The receptors were sampled from an adult who received the AZD1222 COVID-19 vaccine.

This chain joins TRBV27 and TRBJ2-7, with TRBD2 identical over 7 bases. The CDR3 runs to 17 residues. Germline V lookup: CDR1 MNHEY, CDR2 SMNVEV (reference sequence). Trimming took 6 bases from V and 2 from J; bases not matched to a gene: 16. The CDR3 DNA is TGTGCCAGCAGCTTCCTATCGGGGGGATTGATACCCTACGAGCAGTACTTC. Its translation is CASSFLSGGLIPYEQYF.

This sequence joins TRBV19 and TRBJ2-7; 8 bases line up with TRBD1. From germline, CDR1 is LNHDA and CDR2 SQIVND (reference sequence). The CDR3 is made up of 15 amino acids. Trimming removed 1 base from V and 5 bases from J; junction bases left unmatched: 7. The CDR3 sequence is CASSIVETGVNEQYF. CDR3 DNA sequence: TGTGCCAGTAGTATAGTCGAGACAGGGGTCAACGAGCAGTACTTC.

V and J are TRBV5-8 and TRBJ2-5; D is undetermined. Germline V lookup: CDR1 SGHTS, CDR2 YDEGEE. The CDR3 consists of 14 residues. With 0 bases removed from V and 5 bases from J, the gap between germline ends came to 11 bases. CDR3 sequence reads: CASSLEGVRETQYF. In nucleotides, the CDR3 is TGTGCCAGCAGCTTGGAAGGTGTTCGGGAGACCCAGTACTTC.

The chain uses TRBV6-2 or TRBV6-3 and TRBJ2-7; TRBD2 matches 11 bases. The CDR3 is 17 amino acids. The V gene end was trimmed by 2 bases and the J gene end by 9 bases; junction bases not matched to a gene: 15. Germline CDR1 and CDR2: MNHEY and SVGEGT. The CDR3 DNA reads as TGTGCCAGCAGTTACATCACTAGCGGGAGCGGGTCCGAGGTGCAGTACTTC. Translating gives CASSYITSGSGSEVQYF.

This clone has at least ten counts. The chain employs TRBV27 and TRBJ1-1, with 11 positions matching TRBD1. Germline loops: CDR1 MNHEY, CDR2 SMNVEV (reference sequence). CDR3 length equals 18 residues. The trim removed 0 bases at V and 4 bases at J, leaving 10 bases unmatched. In nucleotides, the CDR3 is TGTGCCAGCAGTTTATCGCGGACAGGGGGCAATAGGATCACTGAAGCTTTCTTT. Translation gives CASSLSRTGGNRITEAFF.

The chain has TRBV3-1 (or the pseudogene TRBV3-2) and TRBJ2-7; D may be TRBD2 (6 bases). The V end was cut by 3 bases, the J end by 0 bases, with 15 bases between. CDR3 size: 16 residues. In germline, CDR1 is LGHDT, CDR2 YNNKEL (reference sequence). The CDR3 reads CASSQPGAGSSYEQYF. The CDR3 DNA is TGTGCCAGCAGCCAGCCCGGGGCGGGGAGCTCCTACGAGCAGTACTTC.

The chain has TRBV29-1 and TRBJ2-5; 8 bases align to TRBD2. The CDR3 runs to 13 residues. Looked up from germline, CDR1 is SQVTM and CDR2 is ANQGSEA. The trim removed 7 bases at V and 2 bases at J, leaving 6 bases unmatched. The CDR3 sequence is CSAAGGVQETQYF. The DNA of the CDR3 is TGCAGCGCCGCCGGGGGGGTTCAAGAGACCCAGTACTTC.

This clone occurred a few times. The chain combines TRBV30 with TRBJ1-6; the D gene is possibly TRBD1 (6 bases). CDR1 is GTSNPN, CDR2 SVGIG, per germline (reference sequence). V was trimmed by 1 base and J by 5 bases, leaving 18 bases between them. The CDR3 length is 17 residues. The CDR3, as DNA: TGTGCCTGGAGTGCCGAGGAATCAGGGGCCCATAATTCACCCCTCCACTTT. Amino acids: CAWSAEESGAHNSPLHF.

V usage is TRBV3-1 (or the pseudogene TRBV3-2) and J usage is TRBJ2-7; perhaps TRBD2 as D (5 bases). Deletions cut 6 bases from V and 10 bases from J, with 13 bases between. Germline CDR1 reads LGHDT; CDR2 reads YNNKEL (reference sequence). The CDR3 is 11 amino acids. The CDR3 reads CASRYDGIQYF. The CDR3 DNA reads as TGTGCCAGCAGATATGACGGGATTCAGTACTTC.

The rearrangement joins TRBV6-2 or TRBV6-3 to TRBJ2-6, with D perhaps given as TRBD1 or TRBD2 (5 bases each). Trimming took 2 bases from V and 1 from J, leaving 9 bases between them. The CDR3 is 16 residues long. Germline CDR1 MNHEY, CDR2 SVGEGT. In DNA form, the CDR3 reads TGTGCCAGCAGTTACCGAGGGGTGTCTGGGGCCAACGTCCTGACTTTC. Its protein product is CASSYRGVSGANVLTF.

In this sample, this clone turned up a few times. The J gene is TRBJ1-5, the V gene TRBV11-2, with no clear D. Germline lookup yields CDR1 SGHAT and CDR2 FQNNGV. The CDR3 is made up of 13 amino acids. Trimming took off 3 bases at V and 7 bases at J, with 10 bases between the two ends. CDR3: CASSLVLGQPQHF. In DNA form, the CDR3 reads TGTGCCAGCAGCTTGGTACTCGGACAGCCCCAGCATTTT.

This chain joins TRBV12-3 or TRBV12-4 and TRBJ1-5, with D hard to call. Deletions cut 3 bases from V and 7 bases from J, with 7 bases between. The CDR3 runs 12 residues. The CDR3 reads CASSFRSQPQHF. As DNA, the CDR3 is TGTGCCAGCAGTTTCCGGTCCCAGCCCCAGCATTTT.

The chain employs TRBV19 and TRBJ1-5, with TRBD1 identical over 9 bases. CDR1 and CDR2 (germline): LNHDA, SQIVND (reference sequence). CDR3 size: 14 residues. Germline trimming cut 4 bases from V and 7 bases from J; bases unmatched to any gene: 5. CDR3 sequence: CASSTPTGGQPQHF. The CDR3 DNA is TGTGCCAGTAGTACCCCGACAGGGGGACAGCCCCAGCATTTT. Using reference TRBV19 and TRBJ1-5 for the parts outside the CDR3, the full variable domain is DGGITQSPKYLFRKEGQNVTLSCEQNLNHDAMYWYRQDPGQGLRLIYYSQIVNDFQKGDIAEGYSVSREKKESFPLTVTSAQKNPTAFYLCASSTPTGGQPQHFGDGTRLSIL.

This clone was counted a few times. The chain carries TRBV2 and TRBJ1-4; D may be TRBD1 (6 bases). V lost 8 bases and J lost 11, with 15 bases in between. The CDR3 has 12 amino acids. Germline CDR1 is SNHLY and CDR2 is FYNNEI. The CDR3 reads CASEGGGSKLFF. The CDR3 DNA follows: TGTGCCAGCGAAGGGGGTGGTTCGAAACTGTTTTTT.

The chain joins TRBV7-2 to TRBJ1-6, with D possibly matching TRBD1 (6 bases). The ends were cut back, 0 bases at V and 4 bases at J, with 10 bases in the middle. CDR3 length equals 16 residues. Germline loops: CDR1 SGHTA, CDR2 FQGNSA. The CDR3 DNA sequence: TGTGCCAGCAGCTTAGCGGACAGCCGGTATAATTCACCCCTCCACTTT. It specifies CASSLADSRYNSPLHF.

In DNA, the CDR3 is TGTGCCAGCAGCCAGACTGGAAGGGGCACCTATGGCTACACCTTC. As protein: CASSQTGRGTYGYTF. This rearrangement joins TRBV5-8 to TRBJ1-2, with D possibly TRBD1 on 5 matching bases. Trimming removed 4 bases at V and 4 bases at J, with 17 bases between. Germline lookup yields CDR1 SGHTS and CDR2 YDEGEE. This CDR3 comprises 15 residues.

The CDR3 sequence: CASSLFLPRTDTQYF. In DNA, the CDR3 is TGCGCCAGCAGCTTGTTCCTACCGCGCACAGATACGCAGTATTTT. The chain links TRBV5-1 to TRBJ2-3; D uncertain. The CDR3 covers 15 residues. Germline V lookup: CDR1 SGHRS, CDR2 YFSETQ. The ends were cut back, 1 base at V and 1 base at J, with 10 bases in the middle.

This chain joins TRBV12-3 or TRBV12-4 and TRBJ2-1, with a weak D call TRBD1 (6 bases). V was pared by 6 bases and J by 10 bases, with 16 bases between. This CDR3 region has 13 residues. The CDR3 reads CASRLDRKGEQFF. The CDR3 nucleotides are TGTGCCAGCAGGTTGGACAGAAAGGGGGAGCAGTTCTTC.

The chain employs TRBV18 and TRBJ1-1; D gene uncertain. V was pared by 4 bases and J by 5 bases, with 8 bases between. CDR1 is KGHSH, CDR2 LQKENI, per germline. The CDR3 sequence is 12 residues long. As DNA, the CDR3 is TGTGCCAGCTCACGTAGGGAAACTGAAGCTTTCTTT. It codes for CASSRRETEAFF.

The chain links TRBV2 to TRBJ2-1, with 12 nucleotides matching TRBD2. The CDR3 runs to 14 residues. Per germline, CDR1 SNHLY and CDR2 FYNNEI. The trim removed 3 bases at V and 9 bases at J, leaving 3 bases unmatched. The CDR3 DNA sequence: TGTGCCAGCAGTGAGACTAGCGGGAGCGGTGAGCAGTTCTTC. Residues: CASSETSGSGEQFF.

The chain couples TRBV24-1 to TRBJ2-1, with D uncertain. This CDR3 is 17 amino acids long. Trimming shortened V by 0 bases and J by 2 bases, and 13 bases separated the two germline ends. Germline V gene lookup returns CDR1 KGHDR and CDR2 SFDVKD. CDR3 in amino acids: CATSDLQETTPYNEQFF. As DNA, the CDR3 is TGTGCCACCAGTGATTTGCAGGAAACCACCCCCTACAATGAGCAGTTCTTC.